The 20 T cell receptor beta chains reported below all come from one sample, sequenced in a study of shared clonotypes between healthy human individuals. Produced via immunoSEQ multiplex PCR; TCRdb's table is partial and in-frame only. This sample has approximately 650,000 clones, with 95% found just once. Naive CD8 cells were CD45RO-negative, positively selected for CCR7, excluding terminally differentiated effector memory CD45RA+ cells. Input material: naive CD8+ T cells sorted from blood. These receptors all come from a woman aged 30 to 39 in good health.

The V gene is TRBV7-7, the J gene TRBJ2-1, with D uncertain. Trimming pared 2 bases from V and 7 bases from J, leaving 9 bases between. The CDR3 length is 13 residues. Germline-derived CDR1 and CDR2 are SSHAT and FNYEAQ (reference sequence). This CDR3 reads CASSLSAWNEQFF. CDR3 nucleotides: TGTGCCAGCAGCTTAAGTGCTTGGAATGAGCAGTTCTTC.

The V and J genes are TRBV11-2 and TRBJ2-7, with 8 bases fitting TRBD2. This CDR3 region has 15 residues. The trim removed 4 bases at V and 3 bases at J, leaving 8 bases unmatched. Germline CDR1 and CDR2: SGHAT and FQNNGV. The CDR3 DNA follows: TGTGCCAGCAGCTCCCCGGGACTAGGAAACTACGAGCAGTACTTC. This translates into CASSSPGLGNYEQYF.

The CDR3 nucleotides read TGTGCCAGCTCACCACAAAAGCGGGAGACCCAGTACTTC. Its protein is CASSPQKRETQYF. The rearrangement uses TRBV18 and TRBJ2-5; maybe TRBD2 (5 bases). This CDR3 is built from 13 residues. The V end lost 1 base, the J end lost 5 bases, and 8 bases lay between the germline ends. Per the germline V gene, CDR1 is KGHSH and CDR2 is LQKENI.

V usage is TRBV27 and J usage is TRBJ2-5; TRBD1 might be the D (6 bases). This CDR3 is 12 amino acids long. Per the germline V gene, CDR1 is MNHEY and CDR2 is SMNVEV (reference sequence). The germline V and J ends were trimmed by 3 bases and 5 bases, with 7 bases remaining between them. CDR3 DNA: TGTGCCAGCAGTTTTCAGGGGGAGACCCAGTACTTC. It codes for CASSFQGETQYF.

The chain uses TRBV28 and TRBJ1-5, with unresolved D. CDR1 and CDR2 (germline): MDHEN, SYDVKM. The CDR3 spans 15 residues. V lost 3 bases, J lost 2 bases, and 11 bases lay in between. This CDR3 reads CASSFAGKGNQPQHF. CDR3 in DNA: TGTGCCAGCAGTTTTGCGGGGAAGGGCAATCAGCCCCAGCATTTT.

This clone was observed a single time. This sample also contains other DNA sequences that code for the same CDR3. The chain joins TRBV27 to TRBJ2-7; no definite D call. The CDR3 contains 14 residues. Germline V CDR1 and CDR2: MNHEY, SMNVEV (reference sequence). V lost 2 bases and J 0 bases, leaving 8 bases between the germline ends. CDR3 nucleotides: TGTGCCAGCAGTTTAACCGCCATCTCCTACGAGCAGTACTTC. It yields the protein CASSLTAISYEQYF.

CDR3 protein: CSAPTNTEAFF. The CDR3 DNA reads as TGCAGTGCTCCGACCAACACTGAAGCTTTCTTT. V usage is TRBV20-1 and J usage is TRBJ1-1; D gene unclear. The CDR3 length is 11 residues. V was trimmed by 5 bases and J by 2 bases, leaving 6 bases between them. CDR1 DFQATT and CDR2 SNEGSKA come from the germline V gene (reference sequence).

This sequence joins TRBV28 and TRBJ2-2; 7 nucleotides line up with TRBD2. Germline loops: CDR1 MDHEN, CDR2 SYDVKM. This CDR3 spans 15 amino acids. The J segment lost 6 bases and the V segment lost 7 bases, leaving 11 bases of the junction unmatched. In nucleotides, the CDR3 is TGTGCCAGCAAGGGGCTGCCGGGGGGAGCCGGGGAGCTGTTTTTT. Translation: CASKGLPGGAGELFF.

The CDR3 loop is CASSVVAGGPGEQYF. The CDR3, as DNA: TGTGCCAGCAGTGTAGTCGCGGGAGGGCCTGGTGAGCAGTACTTC. This sequence joins TRBV28 and TRBJ2-7, with 9 positions matching TRBD2. After removal of 5 bases from V and 7 bases from J, the junction contained 12 bases not matched to a gene. CDR3 size: 15 residues. CDR1 and CDR2 (germline): MDHEN, SYDVKM. The full variable domain, in which reference TRBV28 and TRBJ2-7 provide the parts outside the CDR3, is DVKVTQSSRYLVKRTGEKVFLECVQDMDHENMFWYRQDPGLGLRLIYFSYDVKMKEKGDIPEGYSVSREKKERFSLILESASTNQTSMYLCASSVVAGGPGEQYFGPGTRLTVT.

The V call is TRBV4-1, the J call TRBJ1-1; D unresolved. Trimming pared 1 base from V and 0 bases from J, leaving 18 bases between. CDR3 size: 18 residues. Per the germline V gene, CDR1 is MGHRA and CDR2 is YSYEKL. Written as DNA, the CDR3 is TGCGCCAGCAGCCAAGTTCGGGTATTAACTAAAATGAACACTGAAGCTTTCTTT. It specifies CASSQVRVLTKMNTEAFF.

The chain links TRBV10-2 to TRBJ1-2, with D possibly TRBD1 on 6 matching bases. Deletions cut 5 bases from V and 3 bases from J, with 16 bases between. The CDR3 is 15 amino acids. Germline lookup yields CDR1 WSHSY and CDR2 SAAADI. The CDR3 DNA reads TGCGCCAGCAGTTATACAGGGAAGGTTGACTATGGCTACACCTTC. This sequence encodes CASSYTGKVDYGYTF.

This clone was detected once. The genes are TRBV27 and TRBJ2-7; D is unresolved. The V gene lost 7 bases and the J gene lost 3 bases, with 10 bases spanning the gap. The germline gives CDR1 MNHEY, CDR2 SMNVEV (reference sequence). The CDR3 loop spans 12 amino acids. This CDR3 is CASIGPFYEQYF. CDR3 nucleotides: TGTGCCAGCATCGGGCCCTTCTACGAGCAGTACTTC.

This rearrangement joins TRBV4-1 to TRBJ2-2; 7 bases are a match to TRBD2. Germline V gene data show CDR1 as MGHRA and CDR2 as YSYEKL. V lost 2 bases, J lost 5 bases, and 8 bases stayed unmatched. The CDR3 sequence is 16 residues long. CDR3: CASSQSGGGVTGELFF. CDR3 coding DNA: TGCGCCAGCAGCCAATCTGGGGGAGGGGTAACCGGGGAGCTGTTTTTT.

The chain carries TRBV14 and TRBJ2-2; 10 bases fit TRBD1. J was trimmed by 4 bases and V by 5 bases; bases with no gene match: 1. The CDR3 loop spans 14 amino acids. Germline V gives CDR1 SGHDN, CDR2 FVKESK. CDR3 coding DNA: TGTGCCAGCAGCGGGACAGGGGTCACCGGGGAGCTGTTTTTT. This codes for CASSGTGVTGELFF.

The V and J genes are TRBV15 and TRBJ2-7; D is unclear. The V end was cut by 2 bases, the J end by 0 bases, with 8 bases between. Germline CDR1 is LNHNV and CDR2 is YYDKDF (reference sequence). CDR3 length equals 14 residues. CDR3 sequence: CATSRTFGSYEQYF. The CDR3, as DNA: TGTGCCACCAGCAGAACCTTCGGCTCCTACGAGCAGTACTTC.

The V gene is TRBV5-1, the J gene TRBJ2-7; D possibly matches TRBD1 or TRBD2 (5 bases each). From germline, CDR1 is SGHRS and CDR2 YFSETQ. The CDR3 covers 15 residues. V dropped 0 bases and J dropped 2 bases, with 12 bases sitting between them. DNA of the CDR3: TGCGCCAGCAGCTTGGGAGGGGCCGGGGCCTACGAGCAGTACTTC. Encoded protein: CASSLGGAGAYEQYF.

The chain employs TRBV19 and TRBJ1-1; 10 positions match TRBD1. Losses at the gene ends were 0 bases for V and 6 bases for J; bases not matched to a gene: 1. The CDR3 runs 14 residues. From germline, CDR1 is LNHDA and CDR2 SQIVND (reference sequence). The CDR3 nucleotides are TGTGCCAGTAGTATAGAGGGACAGGGGCCTGAAGCTTTCTTT. This gives the protein CASSIEGQGPEAFF.

This chain uses TRBV7-6 with TRBJ2-7; 8 nucleotides agree with TRBD2. Germline values: CDR1 SGHVS, CDR2 FNYEAQ. V lost 0 bases, J lost 1 base, and 11 bases stayed unmatched. The CDR3 is 18 amino acids. The CDR3 sequence: CASSLAPSLAGGSYEQYF. In DNA, the CDR3 is TGTGCCAGCAGCTTAGCCCCCTCCCTGGCGGGGGGATCCTACGAGCAGTACTTC.

The chain couples TRBV28 to TRBJ1-3; 7 bases are a match to TRBD1. Trimming cost V 3 bases and J 3 bases; bases outside gene matches: 5. The CDR3 has 15 amino acids. CDR1 MDHEN and CDR2 SYDVKM come from the germline V gene. This CDR3 reads CASSFFQGGGNTIYF. DNA of the CDR3: TGTGCCAGCAGTTTTTTTCAGGGGGGTGGAAACACCATATATTTT.

This chain links TRBV6-1 with TRBJ2-7; D ambiguous. Trimming shortened V by 7 bases and J by 3 bases, and 4 bases separated the two germline ends. There are 10 residues in the CDR3. Germline V lookup: CDR1 MNHNS, CDR2 SASEGT. The CDR3, as DNA: TGTGCCAGCATGTACTACGAGCAGTACTTC. Translating gives CASMYYEQYF.